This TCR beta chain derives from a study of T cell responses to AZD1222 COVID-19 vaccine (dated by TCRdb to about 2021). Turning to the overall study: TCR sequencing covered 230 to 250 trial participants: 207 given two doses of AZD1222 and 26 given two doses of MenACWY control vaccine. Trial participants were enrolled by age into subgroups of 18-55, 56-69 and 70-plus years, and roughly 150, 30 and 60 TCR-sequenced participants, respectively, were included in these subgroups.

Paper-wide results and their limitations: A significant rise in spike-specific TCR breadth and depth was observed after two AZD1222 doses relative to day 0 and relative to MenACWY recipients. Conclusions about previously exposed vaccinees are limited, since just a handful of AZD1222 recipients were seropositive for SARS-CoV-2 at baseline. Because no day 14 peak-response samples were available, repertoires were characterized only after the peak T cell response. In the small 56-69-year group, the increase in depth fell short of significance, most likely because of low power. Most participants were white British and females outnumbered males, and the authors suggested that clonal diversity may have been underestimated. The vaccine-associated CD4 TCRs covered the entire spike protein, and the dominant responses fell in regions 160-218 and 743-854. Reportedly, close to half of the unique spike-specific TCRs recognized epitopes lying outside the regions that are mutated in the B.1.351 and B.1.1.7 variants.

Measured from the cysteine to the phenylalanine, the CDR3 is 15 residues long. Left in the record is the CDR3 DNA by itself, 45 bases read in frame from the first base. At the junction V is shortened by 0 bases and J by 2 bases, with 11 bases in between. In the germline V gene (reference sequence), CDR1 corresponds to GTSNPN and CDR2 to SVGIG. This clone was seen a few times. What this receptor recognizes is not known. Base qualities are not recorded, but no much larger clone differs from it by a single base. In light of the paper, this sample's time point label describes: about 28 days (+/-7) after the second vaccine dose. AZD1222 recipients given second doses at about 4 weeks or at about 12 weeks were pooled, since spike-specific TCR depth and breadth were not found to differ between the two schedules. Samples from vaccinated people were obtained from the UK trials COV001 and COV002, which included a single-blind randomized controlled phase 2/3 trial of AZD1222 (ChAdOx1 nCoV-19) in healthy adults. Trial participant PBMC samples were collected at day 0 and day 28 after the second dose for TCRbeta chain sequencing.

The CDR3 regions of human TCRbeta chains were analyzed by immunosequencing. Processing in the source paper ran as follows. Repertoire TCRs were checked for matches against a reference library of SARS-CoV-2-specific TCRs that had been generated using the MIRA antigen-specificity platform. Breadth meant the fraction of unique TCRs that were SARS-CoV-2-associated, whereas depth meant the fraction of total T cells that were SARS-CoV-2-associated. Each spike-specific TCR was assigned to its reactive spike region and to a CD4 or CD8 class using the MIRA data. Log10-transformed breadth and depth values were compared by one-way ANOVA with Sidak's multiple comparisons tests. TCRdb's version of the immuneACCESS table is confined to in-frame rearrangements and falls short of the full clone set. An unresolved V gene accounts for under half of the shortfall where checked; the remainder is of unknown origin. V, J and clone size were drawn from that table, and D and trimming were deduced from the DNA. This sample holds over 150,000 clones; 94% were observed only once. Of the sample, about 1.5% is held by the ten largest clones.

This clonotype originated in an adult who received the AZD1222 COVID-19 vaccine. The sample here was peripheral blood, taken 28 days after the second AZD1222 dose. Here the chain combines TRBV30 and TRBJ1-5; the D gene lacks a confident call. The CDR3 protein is CAWSVYGSGNQPQHF. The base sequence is TGTGCCTGGAGTGTATATGGTTCTGGCAATCAGCCCCAGCATTTT. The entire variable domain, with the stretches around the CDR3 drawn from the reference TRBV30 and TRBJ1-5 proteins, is SQTIHQWPATLVQPVGSPLSLECTVEGTSNPNLYWYRQAAGRGLQLLFYSVGIGQISSEVPQNLSASRPQDRQFILSSKKLLLSDSGFYLCAWSVYGSGNQPQHFGDGTRLSIL.